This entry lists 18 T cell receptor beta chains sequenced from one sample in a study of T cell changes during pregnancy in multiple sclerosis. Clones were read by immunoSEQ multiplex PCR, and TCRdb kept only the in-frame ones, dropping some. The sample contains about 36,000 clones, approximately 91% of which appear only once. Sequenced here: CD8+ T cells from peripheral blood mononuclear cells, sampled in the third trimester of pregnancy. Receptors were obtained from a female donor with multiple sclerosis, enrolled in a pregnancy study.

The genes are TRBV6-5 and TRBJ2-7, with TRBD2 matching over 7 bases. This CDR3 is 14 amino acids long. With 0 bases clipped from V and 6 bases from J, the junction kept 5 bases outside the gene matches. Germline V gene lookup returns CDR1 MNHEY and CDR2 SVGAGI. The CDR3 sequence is CASSYSVSSGEQYF. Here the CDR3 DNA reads TGTGCCAGCAGTTACTCGGTCTCTAGCGGCGAGCAGTACTTC.

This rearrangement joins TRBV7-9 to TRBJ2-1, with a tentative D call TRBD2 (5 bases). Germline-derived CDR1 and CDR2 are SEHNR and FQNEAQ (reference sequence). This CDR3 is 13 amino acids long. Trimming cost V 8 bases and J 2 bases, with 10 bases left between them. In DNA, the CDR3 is TGTGCCAGCCGGGAAAAAACCTACAATGAGCAGTTCTTC. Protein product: CASREKTYNEQFF. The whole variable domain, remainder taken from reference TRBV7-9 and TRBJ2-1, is DTGVSQNPRHKITKRGQNVTFRCDPISEHNRLYWYRQTLGQGPEFLTYFQNEAQLEKSRLLSDRFSAERPKGSFSTLEIQRTEQGDSAMYLCASREKTYNEQFFGPGTRLTVL.

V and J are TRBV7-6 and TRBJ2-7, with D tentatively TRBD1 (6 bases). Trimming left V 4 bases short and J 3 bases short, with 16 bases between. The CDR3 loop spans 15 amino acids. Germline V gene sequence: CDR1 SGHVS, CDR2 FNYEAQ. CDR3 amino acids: CASSSPETGNYEQYF. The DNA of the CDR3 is TGTGCCAGCAGCTCTCCAGAAACAGGGAACTACGAGCAGTACTTC.

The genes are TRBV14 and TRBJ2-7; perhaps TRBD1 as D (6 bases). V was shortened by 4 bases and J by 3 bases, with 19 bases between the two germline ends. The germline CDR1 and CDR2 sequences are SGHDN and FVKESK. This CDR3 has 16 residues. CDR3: CASSPAWGRGSYEQYF. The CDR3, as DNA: TGTGCCAGCAGCCCCGCCTGGGGTAGGGGGAGCTACGAGCAGTACTTC.

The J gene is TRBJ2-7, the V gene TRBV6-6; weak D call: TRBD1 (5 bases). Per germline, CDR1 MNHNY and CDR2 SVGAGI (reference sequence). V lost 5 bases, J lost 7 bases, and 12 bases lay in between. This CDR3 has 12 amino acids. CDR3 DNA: TGTGCCAGCAGTACTACAGGAGCTGAGCAGTACTTC. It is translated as CASSTTGAEQYF.

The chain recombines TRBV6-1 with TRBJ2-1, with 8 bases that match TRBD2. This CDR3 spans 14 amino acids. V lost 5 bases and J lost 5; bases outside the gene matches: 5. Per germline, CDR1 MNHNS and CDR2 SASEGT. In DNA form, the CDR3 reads TGTGCCAGCAGTCTGAGCGGGAGAAACAATGAGCAGTTCTTC. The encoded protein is CASSLSGRNNEQFF.

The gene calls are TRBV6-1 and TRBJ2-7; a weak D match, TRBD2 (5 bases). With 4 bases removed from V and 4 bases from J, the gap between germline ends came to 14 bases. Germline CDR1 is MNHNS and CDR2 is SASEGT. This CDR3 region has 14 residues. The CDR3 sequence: CASSVARETYEQYF. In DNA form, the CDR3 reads TGTGCCAGCAGTGTCGCTAGGGAGACTTACGAGCAGTACTTC.

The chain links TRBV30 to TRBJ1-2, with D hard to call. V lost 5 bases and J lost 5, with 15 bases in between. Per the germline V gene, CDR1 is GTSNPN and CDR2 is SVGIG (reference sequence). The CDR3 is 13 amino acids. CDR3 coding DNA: TGTGCCTGGGAAACAGCAGACGGATATGGCTACACCTTC. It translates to CAWETADGYGYTF.

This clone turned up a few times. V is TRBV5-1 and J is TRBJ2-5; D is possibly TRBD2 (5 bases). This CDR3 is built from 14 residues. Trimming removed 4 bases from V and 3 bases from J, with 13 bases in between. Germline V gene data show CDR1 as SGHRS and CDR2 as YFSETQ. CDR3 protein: CASSPAVRKETQYF. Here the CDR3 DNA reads TGCGCCAGCAGCCCAGCGGTGCGGAAAGAGACCCAGTACTTC.

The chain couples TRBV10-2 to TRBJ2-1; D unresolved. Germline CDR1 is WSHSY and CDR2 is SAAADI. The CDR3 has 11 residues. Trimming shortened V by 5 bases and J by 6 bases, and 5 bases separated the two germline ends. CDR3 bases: TGCGCCAGCAGTTCTCCCAATGAGCAGTTCTTC. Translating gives CASSSPNEQFF.

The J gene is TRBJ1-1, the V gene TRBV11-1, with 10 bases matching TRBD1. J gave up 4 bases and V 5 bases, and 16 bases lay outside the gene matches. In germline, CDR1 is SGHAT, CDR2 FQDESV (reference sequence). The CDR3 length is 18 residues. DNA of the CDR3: TGTGCCAGCAGCCCCCGACAGGGGGCAAGCGACGCCGGCACTGAAGCTTTCTTT. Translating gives CASSPRQGASDAGTEAFF.

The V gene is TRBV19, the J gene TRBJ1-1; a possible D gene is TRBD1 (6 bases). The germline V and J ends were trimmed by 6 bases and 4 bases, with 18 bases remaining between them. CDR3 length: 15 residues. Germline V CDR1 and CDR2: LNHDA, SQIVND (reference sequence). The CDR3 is CASRRDPGGPTEAFF. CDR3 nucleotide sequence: TGTGCCAGTAGAAGAGACCCCGGGGGGCCCACTGAAGCTTTCTTT.

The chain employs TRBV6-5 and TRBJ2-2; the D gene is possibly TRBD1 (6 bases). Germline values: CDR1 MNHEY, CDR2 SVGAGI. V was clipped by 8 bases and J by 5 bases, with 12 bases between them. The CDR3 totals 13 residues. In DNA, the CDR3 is TGTGCCAGCTCGACGACAGGAACCGGGGAGCTGTTTTTT. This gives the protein CASSTTGTGELFF.

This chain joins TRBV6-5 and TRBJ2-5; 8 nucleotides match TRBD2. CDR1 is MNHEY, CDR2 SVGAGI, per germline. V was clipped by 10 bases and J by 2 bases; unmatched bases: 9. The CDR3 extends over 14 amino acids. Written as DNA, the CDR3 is TGTGCCATAGGGACTAGTTTAGGGCAAGAGACCCAGTACTTC. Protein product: CAIGTSLGQETQYF.

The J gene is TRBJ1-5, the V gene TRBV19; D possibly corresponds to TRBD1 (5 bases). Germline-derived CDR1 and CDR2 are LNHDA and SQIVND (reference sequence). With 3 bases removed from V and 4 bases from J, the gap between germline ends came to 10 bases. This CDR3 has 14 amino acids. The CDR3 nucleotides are TGTGCCAGTAGTATTCGGCAGGGAAATCAGCCCCAGCATTTT. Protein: CASSIRQGNQPQHF.

DNA for the CDR3: TGTGCCAGCAGTACCGGGACAGGGATTTATGAGCAGTTCTTC. Translated: CASSTGTGIYEQFF. This chain uses TRBV2 with TRBJ2-1, with 9 bases matching TRBD1. CDR3 length: 14 amino acids. The V gene's germline CDR1 is SNHLY and CDR2 FYNNEI. V shed 5 bases and J 8 bases; nucleotides not matched to a gene: 7. Combining the CDR3 with reference TRBV2 and TRBJ2-1 gives the whole variable domain EPEVTQTPSHQVTQMGQEVILRCVPISNHLYFYWYRQILGQKVEFLVSFYNNEISEKSEIFDDQFSVERPDGSNFTLKIRSTKLEDSAMYFCASSTGTGIYEQFFGPGTRLTVL.

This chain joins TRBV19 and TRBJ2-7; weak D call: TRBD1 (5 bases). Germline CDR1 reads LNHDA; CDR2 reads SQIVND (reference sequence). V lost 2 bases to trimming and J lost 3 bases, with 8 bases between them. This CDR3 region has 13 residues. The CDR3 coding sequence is TGTGCCAGTAGTATAACTACAGGCTACGAGCAGTACTTC. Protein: CASSITTGYEQYF.

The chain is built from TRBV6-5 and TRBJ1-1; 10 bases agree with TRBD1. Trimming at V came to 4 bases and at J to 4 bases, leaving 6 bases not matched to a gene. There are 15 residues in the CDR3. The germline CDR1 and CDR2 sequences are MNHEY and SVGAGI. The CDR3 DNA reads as TGTGCCAGCAGTTCCGGGACAGGGGTGGGCACTGAAGCTTTCTTT. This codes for CASSSGTGVGTEAFF.